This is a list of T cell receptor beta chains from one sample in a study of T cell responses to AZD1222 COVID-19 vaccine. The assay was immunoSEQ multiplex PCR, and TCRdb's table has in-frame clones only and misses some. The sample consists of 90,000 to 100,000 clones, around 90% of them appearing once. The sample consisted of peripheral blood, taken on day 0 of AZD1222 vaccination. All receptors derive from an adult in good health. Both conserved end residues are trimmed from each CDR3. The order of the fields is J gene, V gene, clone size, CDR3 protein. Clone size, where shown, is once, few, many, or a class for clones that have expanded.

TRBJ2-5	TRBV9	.	ASSETSGVETQY
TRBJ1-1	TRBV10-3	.	AISEYWGRPF
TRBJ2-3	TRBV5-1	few	ASSLGDRGSTDTQY
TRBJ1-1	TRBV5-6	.	ASSFGVIGAF
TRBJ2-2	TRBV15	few	ATSRDSWGRPGELF
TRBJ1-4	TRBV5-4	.	ASSLDLGANNEKLF
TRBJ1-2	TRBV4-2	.	ASSQDGAQGNGYT
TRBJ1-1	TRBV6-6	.	ASRPGQINTEAF
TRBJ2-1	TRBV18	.	ASSPPSDRDEQF
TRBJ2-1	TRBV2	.	ASRRGGVPTGPYNEQF
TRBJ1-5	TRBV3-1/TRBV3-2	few	ASSQEWDTGHNQPQH
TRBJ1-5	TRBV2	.	ASRGQYNQPQH
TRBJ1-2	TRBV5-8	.	ASSLNSQGYT
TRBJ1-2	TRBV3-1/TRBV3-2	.	ASSQDLTGDNYGYT
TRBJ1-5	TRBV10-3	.	AISEGPRGTFNQPQH
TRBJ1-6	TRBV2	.	ASSKLTENSPLH
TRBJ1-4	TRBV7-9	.	ASSPRSGRGRNEKLF
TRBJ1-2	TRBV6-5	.	ASTPRRGGYT
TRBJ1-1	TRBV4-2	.	ASSPGGRNTEAF
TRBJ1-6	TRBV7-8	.	ASSLPRNSPLH
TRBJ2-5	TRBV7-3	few	ASSLTFGPRRGTQY
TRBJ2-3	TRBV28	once	ASRGTTDSGGGTDTQY
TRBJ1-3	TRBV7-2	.	ASSSQQVGGNTIY
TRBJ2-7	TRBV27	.	ASRRDFRYEQY
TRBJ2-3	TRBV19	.	ASSIVDSTDTQY
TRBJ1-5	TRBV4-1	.	ASSQGGYGNQPQH
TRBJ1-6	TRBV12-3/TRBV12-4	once	ASTRDWNSPLH
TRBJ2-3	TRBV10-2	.	ASRAGPTVRTDTQY
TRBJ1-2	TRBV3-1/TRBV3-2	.	ASSHWTGPDGYT
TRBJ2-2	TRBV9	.	ASSVDIQGTAGELF
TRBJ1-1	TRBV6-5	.	ASSYSRNTEAF
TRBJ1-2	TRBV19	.	ASSISAGGYGYT
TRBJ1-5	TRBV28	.	ASSLSWGQYSNQPQH
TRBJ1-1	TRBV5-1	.	ASSERTGGVKAF
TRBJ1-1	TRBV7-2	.	ASSFDRESEAF
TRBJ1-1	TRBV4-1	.	ASSQVGGRTEAF
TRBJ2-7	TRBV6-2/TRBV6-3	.	ASSPRMRGNPYEQY
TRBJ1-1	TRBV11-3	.	ASSLRGPNTEAF
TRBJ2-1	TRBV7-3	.	ASSPRFTRSYNEQF
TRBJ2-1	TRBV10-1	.	ASRDDRLSYNEQF
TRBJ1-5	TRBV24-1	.	ATSPQGGQPQH
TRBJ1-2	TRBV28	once	ASSLFSDYGYT
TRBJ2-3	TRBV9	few	ASGRGSGTDTQY
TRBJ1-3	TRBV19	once	ATRRVLSSGNTIY
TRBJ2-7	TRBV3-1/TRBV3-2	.	ASSQVRGRQY
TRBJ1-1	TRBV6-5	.	ASSPDRGFSEAF